This TCR beta chain was found in a study of beta chain features in type 1 diabetes. V lost 6 bases and J lost 3; bases outside the gene matches: 13. This CDR3 contains 16 residues. The germline gives CDR1 MDHEN, CDR2 SYDVKM. Study-level results: Researchers report that Type 1 diabetes patients had moderately but significantly shorter TCRB CDR3s across all four CD4+ subsets.

With regard to this clone: The antigen is unknown.

What was sequenced were expressed TCRB transcripts, since all of the isolated RNA had been reverse transcribed. Data came from immunoSEQ multiplex PCR; TCRdb stores just in-frame clones and leaves some out. The sample includes tens of thousands of clones, more than 45% of them seen just once. The specimen sequenced was stem cell memory CD4+ T cells from blood. The chain joins TRBV28 to TRBJ2-7, with 8 nucleotides matching TRBD2. This TCR came from a man between 18 and 35 years old with type 1 diabetes. CDR3 coding DNA: TGTGCCAGCAGCTCCGTAGCGGGGCCGAAGGTCTACGAGCAGTACTTC. Its translation: CASSSVAGPKVYEQYF.